This T cell receptor (beta chain) was obtained from a study of CD8 T cells in Susac syndrome. Study-wide points: The study recognized that its TCR sequencing and HLA analysis covered a relatively small number of individuals.

The RNA, about 0.45 to 1 ug, was put through reverse transcription using random hexamers. Multiplex PCR with immunoSEQ amplified the TCR beta CDR3 across 54 Vbeta and 13 Jbeta. MiXCR, run by TCRdb on the immunoSEQ multiplex PCR reads, gives a single entry per CDR3 protein. The repertoire consists of more than 95,000 distinct CDR3 sequences, with 85% to 95% occurring once and the leading ten covering roughly 0.094%. The count of this clonotype is one. Its antigen remains unknown. Sequencing targeted TCR beta in T cells from blood (CD8+ and CD4+). TEMRA cells were FACS-enriched, while CD8+ and CD4+ T cells were negatively isolated. Trimming removed 4 bases at V and 3 bases at J, with 10 bases between. The CDR3 runs to 14 residues. Per germline, CDR1 MNHNS and CDR2 SASEGT.

The gene calls are TRBV6-1 and TRBJ2-1, with D possibly being TRBD1 (6 bases). The TCR comes from a human donor with multiple sclerosis. The sample taken for sequencing was CD4+ T cells from PBMCs. The chain's CDR3 is CASSVGQYYNEQFF. DNA for the CDR3: TGTGCCAGCAGTGTAGGACAGTACTACAATGAGCAGTTCTTC.